This is a list of T cell receptor beta chains from one sample in a study of blood T cell repertoires in COVID-19. Method: immunoSEQ multiplex PCR; TCRdb's copy keeps in-frame clones and lacks some. Altogether 350,000 or so clones are present, 85% to 90% being singletons, with the ten largest covering 0.95% to 1.1%. The sample was PBMCs or T cells enriched from blood (not recorded which). All receptors derive from a woman aged 25 to 39 who had been exposed to COVID-19. Both conserved end residues are part of each CDR3. D genes are given only for firm matches. Some rows mark clone size as missing; the rest say once, few, many or name a class of expanded clone.

J: TRBJ1-4; V: TRBV28; D: -; size: -; DNA: TGTGCCAGCGTCGGACATCTCAGCGAAAAACTGTTTTTT; CDR3: CASVGHLSEKLFF
J: TRBJ1-4; V: TRBV5-8; D: -; size: -; DNA: TGTGCCAGCAGCGCTTCGAGGGAGGAAAAACTGTTTTTT; CDR3: CASSASREEKLFF
J: TRBJ1-2; V: TRBV28; D: TRBD1; size: -; DNA: TGTGCCAGCAGACGACAGGGGGAGGGGAACTATGGCTACACCTTC; CDR3: CASRRQGEGNYGYTF
J: TRBJ2-3; V: TRBV10-2; D: -; size: -; DNA: TGCGCCAGCAGGGCTATGCGGGCTAGCACAGATACGCAGTATTTT; CDR3: CASRAMRASTDTQYF
J: TRBJ2-7; V: TRBV28; D: TRBD1; size: -; DNA: TGTGCCAGCAGTCAATCCCACGGGACAGGGGTCGGGAGGCAGTACTTC; CDR3: CASSQSHGTGVGRQYF
J: TRBJ1-2; V: TRBV2; D: TRBD1; size: -; DNA: TGTGCCAGCATTCTCTCAGAAGGGGGCGGGGGCTACACCTTC; CDR3: CASILSEGGGGYTF
J: TRBJ2-3; V: TRBV7-2; D: -; size: -; DNA: TGTGCCAGCACCTTACAGCGCCAGGGCGGATCAGATACGCAGTATTTT; CDR3: CASTLQRQGGSDTQYF
J: TRBJ2-1; V: TRBV3-1/TRBV3-2; D: TRBD1; size: -; DNA: TGTGCCAGCAGCCCCCGGACAGGGATCGATGAGCAGTTCTTC; CDR3: CASSPRTGIDEQFF
J: TRBJ1-5; V: TRBV21-1; D: -; size: -; DNA: TGTGCCAGCAGCATCGGGACAGCGCCCAATCAGCCCCAGCATTTT; CDR3: CASSIGTAPNQPQHF
J: TRBJ2-7; V: TRBV5-1; D: -; size: few; DNA: TGCGCCAGCAGCTTACGACCGTCGGGACTCTCCTACGAGCAGTACTTC; CDR3: CASSLRPSGLSYEQYF
J: TRBJ1-2; V: TRBV18; D: TRBD1; size: once; DNA: TGTGCCAGCTCTCACCGGGACAGGGAGGACTATGGCTACACCTTC; CDR3: CASSHRDREDYGYTF
J: TRBJ1-1; V: TRBV10-1; D: -; size: -; DNA: TGCGCCAGCAGTGAAGACAGCACTGAAGCTTTCTTT; CDR3: CASSEDSTEAFF
J: TRBJ1-3; V: TRBV30; D: -; size: -; DNA: TGTGCCTGGAGTGCGAGTCTGAACACCATATATTTT; CDR3: CAWSASLNTIYF
J: TRBJ2-5; V: TRBV30; D: TRBD2; size: -; DNA: TGTGCCTGGACGACTAGCGGGAGGTCCCAGTACTTC; CDR3: CAWTTSGRSQYF
J: TRBJ2-3; V: TRBV7-2; D: TRBD2; size: -; DNA: TGTGCCAGCAGCCGGACTAGCCGGGGCGCCCCGATAGGTTGGGATTTT; CDR3: CASSRTSRGAPIGWDF
J: TRBJ2-1; V: TRBV14; D: TRBD2; size: -; DNA: TGTGCCAGCAGCCAACCGGGACTAGCGTCGCGTGAGCAGTTCTTC; CDR3: CASSQPGLASREQFF
J: TRBJ2-7; V: TRBV28; D: TRBD2; size: -; DNA: TGTGCCAGCAGTTGGGGGGGACCCCGGGGGGAGCAGTACTTC; CDR3: CASSWGGPRGEQYF
J: TRBJ1-1; V: TRBV7-3; D: TRBD1; size: -; DNA: TGTGCCAGCAGCTTTGTCCCTCGTCCACAGGGGAAGAACACTGAAGCTTTCTTT; CDR3: CASSFVPRPQGKNTEAFF
J: TRBJ2-1; V: TRBV1; D: -; size: -; DNA: TGCACCAGCAGCCAAGGAACGGGAGGGGGCAATGAGCAGTTCTTC; CDR3: CTSSQGTGGGNEQFF
J: TRBJ1-4; V: TRBV7-9; D: -; size: -; DNA: TGTGCCAGCAGCTTAGTTATCGGGGAAAAACTGTTTTTT; CDR3: CASSLVIGEKLFF
J: TRBJ1-4; V: TRBV5-6; D: -; size: -; DNA: TGTGCCAGCAGCTCACGGAGGTCGTCTAATGAAAAACTGTTTTTT; CDR3: CASSSRRSSNEKLFF
J: TRBJ2-4; V: TRBV11-2; D: -; size: -; DNA: TGTGCCAGCAGCTTAGGGTTAGAGCGGTCAAACATTCAGTACTTC; CDR3: CASSLGLERSNIQYF
J: TRBJ2-7; V: TRBV10-3; D: -; size: -; DNA: TGTGCCGGGGGGGACAAGTCCTACGAGCAGTACTTC; CDR3: CAGGDKSYEQYF
J: TRBJ2-7; V: TRBV27; D: TRBD1; size: -; DNA: TGTGCCAGCAGTTTAGTAGGGACAGGGAGTTACGAGCAGTACTTC; CDR3: CASSLVGTGSYEQYF
J: TRBJ1-1; V: TRBV7-9; D: -; size: -; DNA: TGTGCCAGCAGCTTAAGGGACCCCGGGACTCCCACTGAAGCTTTCTTT; CDR3: CASSLRDPGTPTEAFF
J: TRBJ1-1; V: TRBV6-5; D: -; size: -; DNA: TGTGCCAGCAGCTATGCTTTCGGGAACACTGAAGCTTTCTTT; CDR3: CASSYAFGNTEAFF
J: TRBJ2-7; V: TRBV28; D: -; size: -; DNA: TGTGCCAGTCAGACAGTAGCCTACGAGCAGTACTTC; CDR3: CASQTVAYEQYF
J: TRBJ2-1; V: TRBV19; D: TRBD1; size: -; DNA: TGTGCCAGTAGTCCCCGGGACAGGGCGATCTACAATGAGCAGTTCTTC; CDR3: CASSPRDRAIYNEQFF
J: TRBJ2-1; V: TRBV11-2; D: TRBD2; size: -; DNA: TGTGCCTGGAGGGAACTAGCGGGAGCTCCATACAATGAGCAGTTCTTC; CDR3: CAWRELAGAPYNEQFF
J: TRBJ2-5; V: TRBV9; D: -; size: -; DNA: TGTGCCAGCAGCGTATGGCCTTCGGGACTCCCCCAAGAGACCCAGTACTTC; CDR3: CASSVWPSGLPQETQYF
J: TRBJ1-1; V: TRBV3-1/TRBV3-2; D: -; size: -; DNA: TGTGCCAGCAGCCAAGTTTCCGGAGGGAGTAAAGCTTTCTTT; CDR3: CASSQVSGGSKAFF
J: TRBJ2-1; V: TRBV6-4; D: TRBD2; size: few; DNA: TGTGCCAGCAGTGACTCGAGGGCGGGAGAGGTTAATGAGCAGTTCTTC; CDR3: CASSDSRAGEVNEQFF
J: TRBJ1-2; V: TRBV7-8; D: TRBD1; size: -; DNA: TGTGCCAGCAGCTTATCAGGGGGTGGCTACACCTTC; CDR3: CASSLSGGGYTF
J: TRBJ2-1; V: TRBV5-4; D: -; size: -; DNA: TGTGCCAGCACCCGAGCCGACAGGAAAGGTGGCAATGAGCAGTTCTTC; CDR3: CASTRADRKGGNEQFF
J: TRBJ1-6; V: TRBV6-5; D: -; size: -; DNA: TGTGCCAGCAGGGGGGAGGTGGCAGATAATTCACCCCTCCACTTT; CDR3: CASRGEVADNSPLHF
J: TRBJ2-5; V: TRBV5-4; D: -; size: -; DNA: TGTGCCAGCAGCGTACACAGGGAGCAAGAGACCCAGTACTTC; CDR3: CASSVHREQETQYF